This TCR beta chain was profiled in a study of CD8+ T cells in alopecia areata. Study conclusions and caveats: How baseline CD8+ expansion relates to response remains uncertain (there was one nonresponder).

With regard to this clone: Its antigen is unidentified.

Reverse transcription of extracted RNA yielded cDNA, which provided the sequencing template. This table comes from immunoSEQ multiplex PCR, and its TCRdb copy is limited to in-frame clones, with some not included. Here the sample spans 200,000 or so clones, less than 45% being singletons. Noted treatment: oral pan-JAK inhibitor, 5-10 mg twice daily. This CDR3 region has 14 residues. V was pared by 6 bases and J by 5 bases, with 17 bases between. Germline V gene lookup returns CDR1 SGHRS and CDR2 YFSETQ. The sample here was CD4+ T cells sorted from blood, taken around week 30, from a patient treated with tofacitinib. The sequence was obtained from a human donor with alopecia areata. This chain joins TRBV5-1 and TRBJ1-1, with D uncertain. The CDR3 sequence is CASTLGQRGTEAFF. CDR3 bases: TGCGCCAGCACGCTCGGGCAGAGAGGAACTGAAGCTTTCTTT.